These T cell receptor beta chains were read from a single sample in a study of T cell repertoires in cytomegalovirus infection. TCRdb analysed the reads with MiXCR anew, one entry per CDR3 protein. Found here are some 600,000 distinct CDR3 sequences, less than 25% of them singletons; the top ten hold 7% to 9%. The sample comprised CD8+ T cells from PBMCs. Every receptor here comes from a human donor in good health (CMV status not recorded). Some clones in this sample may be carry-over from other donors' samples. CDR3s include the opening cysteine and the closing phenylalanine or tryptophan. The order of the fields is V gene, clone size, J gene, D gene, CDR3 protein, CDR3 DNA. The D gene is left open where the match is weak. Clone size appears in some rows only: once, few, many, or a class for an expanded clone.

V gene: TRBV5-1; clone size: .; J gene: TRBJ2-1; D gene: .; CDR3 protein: CASSLVSGAWVEQFF; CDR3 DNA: TGCGCCAGCAGCTTGGTCTCGGGGGCGTGGGTTGAGCAGTTCTTC
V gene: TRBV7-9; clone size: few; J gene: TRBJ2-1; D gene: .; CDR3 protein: CASSETGTSRNEQFF; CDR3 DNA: TGTGCCAGCAGCGAAACAGGGACTTCTCGTAATGAGCAGTTCTTC
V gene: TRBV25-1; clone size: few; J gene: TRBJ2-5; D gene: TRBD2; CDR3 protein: CATRAAGIQETQYF; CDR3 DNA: TGTGCCACCCGGGCAGCGGGGATCCAAGAGACCCAGTACTTC
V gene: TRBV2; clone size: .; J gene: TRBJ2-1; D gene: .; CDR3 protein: CASSEISSYNEQFF; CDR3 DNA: TGTGCCAGCAGTGAAATTTCCTCCTACAATGAGCAGTTCTTC
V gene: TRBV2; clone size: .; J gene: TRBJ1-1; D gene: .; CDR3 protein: CASSGQDTEAFF; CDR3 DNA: TGTGCCAGCAGTGGCCAGGATACTGAAGCTTTCTTT
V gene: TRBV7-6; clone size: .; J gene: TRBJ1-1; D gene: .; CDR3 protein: CASSPPGPSTTEAFF; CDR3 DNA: TGTGCCAGCAGCCCCCCCGGGCCCTCGACCACTGAAGCTTTCTTT
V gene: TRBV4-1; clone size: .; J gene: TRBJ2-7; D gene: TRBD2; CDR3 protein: CASSQGEGGYEQYF; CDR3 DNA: TGCGCCAGCAGCCAAGGGGAGGGAGGTTACGAGCAGTACTTC
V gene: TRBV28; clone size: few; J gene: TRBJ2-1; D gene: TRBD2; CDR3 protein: CASSLISTSGGRDEQFF; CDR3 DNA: TGTGCCAGCAGTTTAATTTCGACTAGCGGGGGGAGGGATGAGCAGTTCTTC
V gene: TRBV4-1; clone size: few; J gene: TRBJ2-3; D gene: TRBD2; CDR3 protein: CASSQEDPSGGSTDTQYF; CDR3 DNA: TGCGCCAGCAGCCAAGAGGACCCTAGCGGGGGAAGCACAGATACGCAGTATTTT
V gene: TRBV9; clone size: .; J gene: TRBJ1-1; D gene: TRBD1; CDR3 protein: CASSARQGDAFF; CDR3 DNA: TGTGCCAGCAGCGCCCGACAGGGGGACGCTTTCTTT
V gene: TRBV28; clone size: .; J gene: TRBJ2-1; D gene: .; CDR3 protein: CASSLKEVYYNEQFF; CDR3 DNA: TGTGCCAGCAGTTTAAAGGAGGTCTACTACAATGAGCAGTTCTTC
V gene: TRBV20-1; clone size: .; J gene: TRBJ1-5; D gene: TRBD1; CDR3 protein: CSARDGQGNSNQPQHF; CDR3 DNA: TGCAGTGCTAGGGATGGACAGGGGAATAGCAATCAGCCCCAGCATTTT
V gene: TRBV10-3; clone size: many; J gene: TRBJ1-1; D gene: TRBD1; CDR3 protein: CAISDRTGVTEAFF; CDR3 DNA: TGTGCCATCAGTGATCGGACAGGGGTAACTGAAGCTTTCTTT
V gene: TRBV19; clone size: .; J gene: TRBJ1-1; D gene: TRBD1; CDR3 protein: CASSSTGEGTEAFF; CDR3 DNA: TGTGCCAGTAGCTCGACAGGGGAGGGGACTGAAGCTTTCTTT
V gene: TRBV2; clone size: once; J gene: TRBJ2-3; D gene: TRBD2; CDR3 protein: CASSEGLAVSTDTQYF; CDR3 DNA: TGTGCCAGCAGTGAAGGGCTAGCGGTTAGCACAGATACGCAGTATTTT
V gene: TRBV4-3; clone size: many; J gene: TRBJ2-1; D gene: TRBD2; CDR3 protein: CASSQDFGGATEQFF; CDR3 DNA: TGCGCCAGCAGCCAAGATTTCGGGGGGGCCACGGAGCAGTTCTTC
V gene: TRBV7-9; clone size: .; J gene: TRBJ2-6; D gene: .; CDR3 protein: CASSPRWGEQAGANVLTF; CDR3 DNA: TGTGCCAGCAGCCCAAGGTGGGGAGAACAGGCTGGGGCCAACGTCCTGACTTTC
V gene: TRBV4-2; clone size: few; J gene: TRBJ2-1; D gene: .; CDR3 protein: CASSHSGTEQFF; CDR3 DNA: TGTGCCAGCAGCCATTCCGGGACTGAGCAGTTCTTC
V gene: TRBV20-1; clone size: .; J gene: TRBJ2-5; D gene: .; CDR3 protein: CSASLAGWSETQYF; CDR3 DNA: TGCAGTGCTAGTCTGGCAGGGTGGTCGGAGACCCAGTACTTC
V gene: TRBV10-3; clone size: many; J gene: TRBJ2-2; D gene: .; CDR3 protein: CAAQQPGSGPGELFF; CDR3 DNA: TGTGCCGCCCAACAACCGGGGTCGGGCCCCGGGGAGCTGTTTTTT
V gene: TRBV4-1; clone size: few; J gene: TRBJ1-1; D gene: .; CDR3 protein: CASSQGGTLNTEAFF; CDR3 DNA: TGCGCCAGCAGCCAAGGAGGGACCCTGAACACTGAAGCTTTCTTT
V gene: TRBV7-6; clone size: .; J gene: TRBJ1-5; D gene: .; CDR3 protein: CASSVGRTQPQHF; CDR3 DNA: TGTGCCAGCAGCGTAGGGAGGACCCAGCCCCAGCATTTT
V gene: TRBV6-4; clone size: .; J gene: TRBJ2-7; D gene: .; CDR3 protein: CASSTDCNSYEQYF; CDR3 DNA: TGTGCCAGCAGCACGGACTGTAACTCCTACGAGCAGTACTTC
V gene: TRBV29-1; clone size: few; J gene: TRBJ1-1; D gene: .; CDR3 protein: CSVEGGVRTEAFF; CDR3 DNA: TGCAGCGTTGAAGGGGGGGTGCGAACTGAAGCTTTCTTT
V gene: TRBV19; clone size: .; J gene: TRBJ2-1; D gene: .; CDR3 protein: CASSIRQTNEQFF; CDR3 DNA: TGTGCCAGTAGTATCAGACAGACCAATGAGCAGTTCTTC
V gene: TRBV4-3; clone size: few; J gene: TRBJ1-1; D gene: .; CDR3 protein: CASSQDRGLGNTEAFF; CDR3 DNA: TGCGCCAGCAGCCAAGATAGGGGACTCGGGAACACTGAAGCTTTCTTT
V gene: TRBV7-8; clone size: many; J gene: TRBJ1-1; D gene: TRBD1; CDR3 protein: CASMAGGRYTEAFF; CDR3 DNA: TGTGCCAGCATGGCAGGGGGAAGGTATACTGAAGCTTTCTTT
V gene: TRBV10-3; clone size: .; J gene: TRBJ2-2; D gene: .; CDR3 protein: CAISMTDSNTGELFF; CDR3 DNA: TGTGCCATCAGTATGACAGATTCGAACACCGGGGAGCTGTTTTTT
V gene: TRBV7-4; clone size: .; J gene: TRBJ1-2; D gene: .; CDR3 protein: CASSLDRQRNYGYTF; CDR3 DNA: TGTGCCAGCAGCTTAGACCGACAACGAAACTATGGCTACACCTTC
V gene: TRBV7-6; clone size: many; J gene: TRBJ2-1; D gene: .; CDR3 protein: CASSSGTSYNEQFF; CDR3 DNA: TGTGCCAGTTCCTCGGGGACCTCCTACAATGAGCAGTTCTTC
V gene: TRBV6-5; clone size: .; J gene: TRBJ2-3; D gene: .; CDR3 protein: CASSYFPGEDTQYF; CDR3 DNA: TGTGCCAGCAGTTACTTCCCGGGAGAGGATACGCAGTATTTT
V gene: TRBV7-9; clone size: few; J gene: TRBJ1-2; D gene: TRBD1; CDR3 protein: CASSLGTGYNYGYTF; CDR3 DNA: TGTGCCAGCAGCTTGGGGACAGGCTACAACTATGGCTACACCTTC
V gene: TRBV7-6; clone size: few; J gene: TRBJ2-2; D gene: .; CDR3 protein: CASSLVLGPAGELFF; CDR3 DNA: TGTGCCAGCAGCTTAGTTCTGGGGCCGGCCGGGGAGCTGTTTTTT
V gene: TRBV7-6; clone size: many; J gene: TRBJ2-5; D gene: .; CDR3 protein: CASSSNRVRETQYF; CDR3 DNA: TGTGCCAGCAGCTCAAACAGGGTTCGAGAGACCCAGTACTTC
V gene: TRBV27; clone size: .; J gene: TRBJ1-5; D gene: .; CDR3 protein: CASSLSTGGNQPQHF; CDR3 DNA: TGTGCCAGCAGTTTATCGACAGGTGGCAATCAGCCCCAGCATTTT
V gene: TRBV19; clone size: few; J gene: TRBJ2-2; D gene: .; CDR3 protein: CASAGTPNTGELFF; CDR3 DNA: TGTGCCAGCGCCGGGACACCGAACACCGGGGAGCTGTTTTTT
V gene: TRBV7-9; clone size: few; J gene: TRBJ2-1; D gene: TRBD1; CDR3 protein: CASSLTGTGGYNEQFF; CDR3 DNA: TGTGCCAGCAGCTTGACCGGGACAGGGGGTTACAATGAGCAGTTCTTC
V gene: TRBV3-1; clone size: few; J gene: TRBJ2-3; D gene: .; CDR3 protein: CASSQDLWTKRADTQYF; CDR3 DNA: TGTGCCAGCAGCCAAGATCTTTGGACGAAAAGAGCGGATACGCAGTATTTT
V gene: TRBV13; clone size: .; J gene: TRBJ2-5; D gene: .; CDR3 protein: CASSLFSDAQGTQYF; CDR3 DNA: TGTGCCAGCAGCTTATTTTCCGATGCACAAGGGACCCAGTACTTC
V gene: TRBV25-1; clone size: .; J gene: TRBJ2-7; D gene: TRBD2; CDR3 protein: CASSEGGSMGQYF; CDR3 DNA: TGTGCCAGCAGTGAGGGGGGGTCCATGGGGCAGTACTTC
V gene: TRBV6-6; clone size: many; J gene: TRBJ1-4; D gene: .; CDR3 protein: CASSYSAGGEKLFF; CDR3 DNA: TGTGCCAGCAGTTACTCGGCCGGCGGGGAAAAACTGTTTTTT